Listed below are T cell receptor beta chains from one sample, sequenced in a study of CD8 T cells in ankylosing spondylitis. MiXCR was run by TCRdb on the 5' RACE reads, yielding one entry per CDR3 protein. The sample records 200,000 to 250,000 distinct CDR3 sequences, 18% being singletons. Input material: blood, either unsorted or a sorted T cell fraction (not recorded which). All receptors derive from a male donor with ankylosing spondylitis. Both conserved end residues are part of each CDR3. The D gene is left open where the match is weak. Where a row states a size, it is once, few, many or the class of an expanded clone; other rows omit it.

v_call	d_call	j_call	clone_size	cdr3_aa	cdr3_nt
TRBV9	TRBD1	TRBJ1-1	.	CASSSPGDRVLMNTEAFF	TGTGCCAGCAGCTCCCCCGGGGACAGGGTACTTATGAACACTGAAGCTTTCTTT
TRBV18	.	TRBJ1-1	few	CASSPPKKSTEDSSCCTEAFF	TGTGCCAGCTCACCCCCCAAGAAATCGACAGAGGATTCCTCCTGTTGCACTGAAGCTTTCTTT
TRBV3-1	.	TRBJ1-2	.	CAIGSPEAYYGYTF	TGTGCCATCGGGTCCCCAGAAGCCTACTATGGCTACACCTTC
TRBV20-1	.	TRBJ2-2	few	CSAWSQGTGELFF	TGCAGTGCTTGGTCCCAGGGCACCGGGGAGCTGTTTTTT
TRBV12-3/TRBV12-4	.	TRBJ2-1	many	CASSFSGNEQFF	TGTGCCAGCAGTTTTTCCGGCAATGAGCAGTTCTTC
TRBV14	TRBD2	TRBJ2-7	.	CASSPTSGAYEQYF	TGTGCCAGCAGCCCTACTAGCGGGGCCTACGAGCAGTACTTC
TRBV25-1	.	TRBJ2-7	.	CASSAPDSIGHEQYF	TGTGCCAGCAGTGCACCGGACAGCATTGGCCACGAGCAGTACTTC
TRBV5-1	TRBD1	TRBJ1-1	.	CASSFQGGNTEAFF	TGCGCCAGCAGCTTTCAGGGGGGTAACACTGAAGCTTTCTTT
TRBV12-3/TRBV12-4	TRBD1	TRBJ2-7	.	CASRRTGSYEQYF	TGTGCCAGCAGAAGGACAGGTTCCTACGAGCAGTACTTC
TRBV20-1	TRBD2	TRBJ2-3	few	CSVNLAGVKEADTQYF	TGCAGCGTCAATTTGGCGGGAGTTAAGGAGGCTGATACGCAGTATTTT
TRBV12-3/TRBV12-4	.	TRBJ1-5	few	CASSLGSGNQPQHF	TGTGCCAGCAGCCTCGGGTCCGGTAATCAGCCCCAGCATTTT
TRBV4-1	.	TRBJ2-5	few	CASSQGDTGETQYF	TGCGCCAGCAGCCAAGGGGACACGGGGGAGACCCAGTACTTC
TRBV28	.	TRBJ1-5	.	CASSLELYSNQPQHF	TGTGCCAGCAGTTTAGAGCTATATAGCAATCAGCCCCAGCATTTT
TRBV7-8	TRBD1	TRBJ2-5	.	CASSPPTGYQETQYF	TGTGCCAGCAGCCCCCCGACAGGGTACCAAGAGACCCAGTACTTC
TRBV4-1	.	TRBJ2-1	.	CASSQALTYNEQFF	TGCGCCAGCAGCCAGGCCCTGACCTACAATGAGCAGTTCTTC
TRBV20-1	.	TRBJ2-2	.	CSARDGTEGLSGELFF	TGCAGTGCTAGAGACGGGACGGAGGGATTATCCGGGGAGCTGTTTTTT
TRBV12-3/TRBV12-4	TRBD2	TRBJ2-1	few	CASSPLGGGPSSYNEQFF	TGTGCCAGCAGTCCCTTGGGGGGAGGGCCGAGCTCCTACAATGAGCAGTTCTTC
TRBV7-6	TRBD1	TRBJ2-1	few	CAGTLQGSPFGEQFF	TGTGCCGGAACTTTACAGGGGTCTCCCTTTGGGGAGCAGTTCTTC
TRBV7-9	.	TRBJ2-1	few	CASSPRAGPDNEQFF	TGTGCCAGCAGCCCCCGGGCAGGGCCAGACAATGAGCAGTTCTTC
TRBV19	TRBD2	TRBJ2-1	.	CASAVSGGIYNEQFF	TGTGCCAGTGCCGTTAGCGGGGGGATTTACAATGAGCAGTTCTTC
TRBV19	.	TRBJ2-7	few	CASSIVDSYEQYF	TGTGCCAGTAGTATAGTCGACAGTTACGAGCAGTACTTC
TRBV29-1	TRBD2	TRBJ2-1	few	CSSQLAETYNEQFF	TGCAGCTCACAACTAGCGGAAACCTACAATGAGCAGTTCTTC
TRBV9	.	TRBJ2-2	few	CASSVEGDGHANTGELFF	TGTGCCAGCAGCGTAGAAGGCGACGGACACGCGAACACCGGGGAGCTGTTTTTT
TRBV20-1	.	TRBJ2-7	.	CSARLVGGLYEQYF	TGCAGTGCTCGACTCGTCGGGGGGCTCTACGAGCAGTACTTC
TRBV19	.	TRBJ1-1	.	CASSIGTGRDTEAFF	TGTGCCAGTAGTATAGGCACAGGCAGGGACACTGAAGCTTTCTTT
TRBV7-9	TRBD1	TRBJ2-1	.	CASSLGQGALRTQFF	TGTGCCAGCAGCTTAGGGCAGGGGGCACTTCGAACCCAGTTCTTC
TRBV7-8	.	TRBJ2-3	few	CASSFDRSGDTQYF	TGTGCCAGCAGCTTTGACAGGAGTGGAGATACGCAGTATTTT
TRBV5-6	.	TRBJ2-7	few	CASSLLASSYEQYF	TGTGCCAGCAGCTTATTAGCGAGCTCCTACGAGCAGTACTTC
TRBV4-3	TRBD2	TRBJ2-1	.	CASSQLAGGRYEQFF	TGCGCCAGCAGCCAACTAGCGGGAGGGAGATATGAGCAGTTCTTC
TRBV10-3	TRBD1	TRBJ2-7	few	CAISAPGQDTYEQYF	TGTGCCATCAGCGCTCCGGGACAGGACACCTACGAGCAGTACTTC
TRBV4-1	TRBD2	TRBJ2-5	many	CASSQGGETQYF	TGCGCCAGCAGCCAGGGAGGGGAGACCCAGTACTTC
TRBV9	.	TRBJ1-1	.	CASSSRGLNTEAFF	TGTGCCAGCAGCTCAAGGGGCCTGAACACTGAAGCTTTCTTT
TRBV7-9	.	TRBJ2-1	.	CASSQDASYNEQFF	TGTGCCAGCAGCCAGGACGCCTCCTACAATGAGCAGTTCTTC
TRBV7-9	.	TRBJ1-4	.	CASRSEWDPNEKLFF	TGTGCCAGCAGATCCGAATGGGATCCTAATGAAAAACTGTTTTTT
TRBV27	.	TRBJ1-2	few	CASSWDGRDYGYTF	TGTGCCAGCAGCTGGGACGGAAGAGACTATGGCTACACCTTC
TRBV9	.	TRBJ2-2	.	CASSGRDSPTGELFF	TGTGCCAGCAGCGGCCGCGACAGCCCTACCGGGGAGCTGTTTTTT
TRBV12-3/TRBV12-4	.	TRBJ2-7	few	CASSLVYRGGYEQYF	TGTGCCAGCAGTTTAGTCTACAGGGGGGGTTACGAGCAGTACTTC